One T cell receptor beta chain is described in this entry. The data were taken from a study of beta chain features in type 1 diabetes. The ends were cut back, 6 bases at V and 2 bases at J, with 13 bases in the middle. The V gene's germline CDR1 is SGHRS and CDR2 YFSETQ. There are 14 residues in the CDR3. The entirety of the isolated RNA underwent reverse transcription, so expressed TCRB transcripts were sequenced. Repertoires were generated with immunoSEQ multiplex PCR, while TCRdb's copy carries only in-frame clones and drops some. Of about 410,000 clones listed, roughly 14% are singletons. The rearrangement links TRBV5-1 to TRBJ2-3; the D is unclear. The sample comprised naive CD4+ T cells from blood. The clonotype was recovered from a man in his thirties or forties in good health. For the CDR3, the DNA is TGCGCCAGCATGGAGACGGGTAACACAGATACGCAGTATTTT. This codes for CASMETGNTDTQYF.